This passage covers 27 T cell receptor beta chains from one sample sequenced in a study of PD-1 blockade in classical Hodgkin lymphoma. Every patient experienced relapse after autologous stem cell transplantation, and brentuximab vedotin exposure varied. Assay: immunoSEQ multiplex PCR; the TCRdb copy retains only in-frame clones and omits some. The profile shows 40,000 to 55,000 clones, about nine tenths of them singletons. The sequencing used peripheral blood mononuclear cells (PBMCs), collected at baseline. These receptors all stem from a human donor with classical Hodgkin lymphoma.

The CDR3 protein is CASSLGTSEQYF. The CDR3 DNA sequence: TGTGCCAGCAGCCTGGGGACTAGCGAGCAGTACTTC. The chain is built from TRBV9 and TRBJ2-7; TRBD2 matches at 8 bases. With 4 bases clipped from V and 6 bases from J, the junction kept 3 bases outside the gene matches. Germline assignment: CDR1 SGDLS and CDR2 YYNGEE. The CDR3 totals 12 residues.

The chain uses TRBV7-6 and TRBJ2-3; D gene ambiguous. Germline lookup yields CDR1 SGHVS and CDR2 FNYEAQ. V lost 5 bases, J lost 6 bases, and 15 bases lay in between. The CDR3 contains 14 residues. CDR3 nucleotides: TGTGCCAGCAGCGTCTTAACTGGTTTGGATACGCAGTATTTT. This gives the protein CASSVLTGLDTQYF.

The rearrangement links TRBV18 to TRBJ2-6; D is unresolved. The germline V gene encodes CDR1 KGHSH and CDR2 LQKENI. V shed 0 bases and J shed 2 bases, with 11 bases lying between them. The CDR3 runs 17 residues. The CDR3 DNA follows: TGTGCCAGCTCACCACCTGGCAGTTTAGCTGGGGCCAACGTCCTGACTTTC. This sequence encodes CASSPPGSLAGANVLTF. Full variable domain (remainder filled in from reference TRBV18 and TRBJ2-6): NAGVMQNPRHLVRRRGQEARLRCSPMKGHSHVYWYRQLPEEGLKFMVYLQKENIIDESGMPKERFSAEFPKEGPSILRIQQVVRGDSAAYFCASSPPGSLAGANVLTFGAGSRLTVL.

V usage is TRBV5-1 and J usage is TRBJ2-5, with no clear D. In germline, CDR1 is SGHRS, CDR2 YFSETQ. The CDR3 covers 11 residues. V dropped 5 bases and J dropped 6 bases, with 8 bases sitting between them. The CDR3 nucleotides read TGCGCCAGCAGAGGGATGCAGACCCAGTACTTC. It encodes CASRGMQTQYF.

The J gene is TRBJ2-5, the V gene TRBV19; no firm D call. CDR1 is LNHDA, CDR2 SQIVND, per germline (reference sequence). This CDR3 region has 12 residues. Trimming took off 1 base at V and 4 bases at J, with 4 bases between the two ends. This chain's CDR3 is CASSIGGETQYF. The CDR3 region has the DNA TGTGCCAGTAGTATAGGGGGAGAGACCCAGTACTTC. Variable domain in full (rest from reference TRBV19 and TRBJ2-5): DGGITQSPKYLFRKEGQNVTLSCEQNLNHDAMYWYRQDPGQGLRLIYYSQIVNDFQKGDIAEGYSVSREKKESFPLTVTSAQKNPTAFYLCASSIGGETQYFGPGTRLLVL.

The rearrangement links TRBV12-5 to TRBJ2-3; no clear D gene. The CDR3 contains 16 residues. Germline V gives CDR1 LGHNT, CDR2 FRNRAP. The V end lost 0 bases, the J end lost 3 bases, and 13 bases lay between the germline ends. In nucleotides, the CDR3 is TGTGCTAGTGGTTTGGTACTCGGCCCTGGGACAGATACGCAGTATTTT. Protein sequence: CASGLVLGPGTDTQYF.

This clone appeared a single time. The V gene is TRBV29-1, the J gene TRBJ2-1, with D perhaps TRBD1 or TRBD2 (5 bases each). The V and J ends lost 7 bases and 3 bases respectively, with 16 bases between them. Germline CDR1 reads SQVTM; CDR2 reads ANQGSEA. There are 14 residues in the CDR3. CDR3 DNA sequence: TGCAGCGGCAGGGCGGGTAATCTCTACAATGAGCAGTTCTTC. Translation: CSGRAGNLYNEQFF.

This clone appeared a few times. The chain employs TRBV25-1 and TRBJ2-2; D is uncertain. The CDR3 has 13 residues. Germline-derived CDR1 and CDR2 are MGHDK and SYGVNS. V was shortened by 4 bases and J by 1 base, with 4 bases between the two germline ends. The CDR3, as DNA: TGTGCCAGCAGTGTTCGGAACACCGGGGAGCTGTTTTTT. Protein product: CASSVRNTGELFF.

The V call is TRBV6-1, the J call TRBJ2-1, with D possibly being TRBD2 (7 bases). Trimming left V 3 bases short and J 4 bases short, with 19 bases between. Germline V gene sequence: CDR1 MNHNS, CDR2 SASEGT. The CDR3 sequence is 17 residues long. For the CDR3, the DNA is TGTGCCAGCAGTGAGCGGGGGCCTCAAGGCGGGTACAATGAGCAGTTCTTC. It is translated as CASSERGPQGGYNEQFF.

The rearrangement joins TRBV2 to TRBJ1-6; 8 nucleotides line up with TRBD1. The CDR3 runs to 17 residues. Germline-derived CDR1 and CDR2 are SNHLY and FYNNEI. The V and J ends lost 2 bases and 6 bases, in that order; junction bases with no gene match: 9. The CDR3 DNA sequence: TGTGCCAGCAGTGAAAACAGGGGGTCAATGGGTAATTCACCCCTCCACTTT. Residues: CASSENRGSMGNSPLHF.

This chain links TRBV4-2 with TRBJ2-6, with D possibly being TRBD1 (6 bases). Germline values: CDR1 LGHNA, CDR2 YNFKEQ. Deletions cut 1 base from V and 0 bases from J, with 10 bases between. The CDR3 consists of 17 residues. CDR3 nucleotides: TGTGCCAGCAGCCAAGCCGGACAGCTCTCTGGGGCCAACGTCCTGACTTTC. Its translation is CASSQAGQLSGANVLTF.

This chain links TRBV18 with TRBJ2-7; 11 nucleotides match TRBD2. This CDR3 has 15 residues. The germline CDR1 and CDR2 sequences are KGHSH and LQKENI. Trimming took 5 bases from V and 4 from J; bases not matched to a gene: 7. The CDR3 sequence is CASSSTSGKEYEQYF. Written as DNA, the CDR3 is TGTGCCAGCTCATCGACTAGCGGGAAAGAGTACGAGCAGTACTTC.

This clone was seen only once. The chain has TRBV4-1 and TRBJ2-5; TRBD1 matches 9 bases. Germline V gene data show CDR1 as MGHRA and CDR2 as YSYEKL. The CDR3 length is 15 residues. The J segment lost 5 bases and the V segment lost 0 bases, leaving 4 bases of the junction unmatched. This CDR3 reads CASSQDRGQGETQYF. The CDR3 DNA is TGCGCCAGCAGCCAAGATAGAGGACAGGGGGAGACCCAGTACTTC.

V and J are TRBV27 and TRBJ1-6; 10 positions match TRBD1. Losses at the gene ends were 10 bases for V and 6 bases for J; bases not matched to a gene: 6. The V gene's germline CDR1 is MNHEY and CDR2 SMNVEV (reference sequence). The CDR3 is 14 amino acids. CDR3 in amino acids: CATTDRGINSPLHF. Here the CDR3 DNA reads TGTGCCACCACGGACAGGGGGATTAATTCACCCCTCCACTTT.

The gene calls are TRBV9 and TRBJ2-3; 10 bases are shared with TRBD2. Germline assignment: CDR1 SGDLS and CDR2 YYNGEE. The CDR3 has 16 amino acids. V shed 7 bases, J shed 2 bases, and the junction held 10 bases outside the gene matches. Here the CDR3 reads CASGRGLADFTDTQYF. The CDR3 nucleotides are TGTGCCAGCGGGCGAGGACTAGCGGATTTCACAGATACGCAGTATTTT. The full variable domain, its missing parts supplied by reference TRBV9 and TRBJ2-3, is DSGVTQTPKHLITATGQRVTLRCSPRSGDLSVYWYQQSLDQGLQFLIQYYNGEERAKGNILERFSAQQFPDLHSELNLSSLELGDSALYFCASGRGLADFTDTQYFGPGTRLTVL.

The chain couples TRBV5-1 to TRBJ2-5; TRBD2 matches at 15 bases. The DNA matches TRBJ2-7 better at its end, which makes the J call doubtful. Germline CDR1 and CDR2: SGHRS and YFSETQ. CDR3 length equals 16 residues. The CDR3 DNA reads TGCGCCAGCAGCCTGGGACTAGCGGGAGGAACCTACGAGCAGTACTTC. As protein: CASSLGLAGGTYEQYF.

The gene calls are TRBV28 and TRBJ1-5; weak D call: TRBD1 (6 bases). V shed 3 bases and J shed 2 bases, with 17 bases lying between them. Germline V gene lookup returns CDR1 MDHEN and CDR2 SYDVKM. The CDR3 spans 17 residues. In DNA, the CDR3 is TGTGCCAGCAGTTTGAGCGGCTTGGCAGGGGGCAATCAGCCCCAGCATTTT. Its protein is CASSLSGLAGGNQPQHF.

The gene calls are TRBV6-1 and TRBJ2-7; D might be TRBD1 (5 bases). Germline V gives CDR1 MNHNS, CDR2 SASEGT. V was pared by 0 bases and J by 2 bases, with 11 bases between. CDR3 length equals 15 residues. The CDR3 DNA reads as TGTGCCAGCAGTGAAGCCTACCGGACACCCTACGAGCAGTACTTC. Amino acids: CASSEAYRTPYEQYF.

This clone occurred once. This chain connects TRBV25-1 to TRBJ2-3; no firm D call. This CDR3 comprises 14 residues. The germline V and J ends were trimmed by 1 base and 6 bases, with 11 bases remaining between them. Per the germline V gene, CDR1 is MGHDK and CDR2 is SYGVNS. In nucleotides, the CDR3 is TGTGCCAGCAGTGAATGGTCGGTGGTGGATACGCAGTATTTT. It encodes CASSEWSVVDTQYF.

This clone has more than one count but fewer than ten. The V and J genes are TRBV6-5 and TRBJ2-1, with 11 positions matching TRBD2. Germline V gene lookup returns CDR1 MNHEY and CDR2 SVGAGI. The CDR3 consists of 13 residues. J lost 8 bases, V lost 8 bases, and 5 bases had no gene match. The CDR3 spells CASGLAGLYEQFF. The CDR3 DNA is TGTGCCAGCGGACTAGCGGGTCTCTATGAGCAGTTCTTC.

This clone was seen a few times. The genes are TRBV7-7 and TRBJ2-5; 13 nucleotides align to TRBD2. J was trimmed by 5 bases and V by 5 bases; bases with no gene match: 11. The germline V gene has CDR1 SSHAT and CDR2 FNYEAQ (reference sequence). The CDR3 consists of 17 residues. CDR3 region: CASSRRGGLAGVETQYF. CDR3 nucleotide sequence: TGTGCCAGCAGCCGGAGGGGAGGACTAGCGGGAGTGGAGACCCAGTACTTC.

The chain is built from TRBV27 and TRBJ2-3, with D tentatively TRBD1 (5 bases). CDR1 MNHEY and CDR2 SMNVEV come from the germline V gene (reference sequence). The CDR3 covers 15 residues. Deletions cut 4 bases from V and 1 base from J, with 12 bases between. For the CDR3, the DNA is TGTGCCAGCAGTTCCCAGGGATCGGGCACAGATACGCAGTATTTT. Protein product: CASSSQGSGTDTQYF.

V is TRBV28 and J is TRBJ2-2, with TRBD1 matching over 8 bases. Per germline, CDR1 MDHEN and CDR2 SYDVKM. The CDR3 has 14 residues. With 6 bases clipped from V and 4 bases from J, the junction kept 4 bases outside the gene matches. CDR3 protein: CASSRQGTTGELFF. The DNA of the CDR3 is TGTGCCAGCAGCCGACAGGGGACCACCGGGGAGCTGTTTTTT. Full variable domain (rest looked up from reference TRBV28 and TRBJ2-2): DVKVTQSSRYLVKRTGEKVFLECVQDMDHENMFWYRQDPGLGLRLIYFSYDVKMKEKGDIPEGYSVSREKKERFSLILESASTNQTSMYLCASSRQGTTGELFFGEGSRLTVL.

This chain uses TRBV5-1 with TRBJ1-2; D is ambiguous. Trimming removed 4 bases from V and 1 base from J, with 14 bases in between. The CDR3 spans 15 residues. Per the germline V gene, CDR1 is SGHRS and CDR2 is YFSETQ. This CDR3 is CASSLGLGFNYGYTF. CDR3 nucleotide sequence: TGCGCCAGCAGCCTTGGCCTGGGGTTTAACTATGGCTACACCTTC.

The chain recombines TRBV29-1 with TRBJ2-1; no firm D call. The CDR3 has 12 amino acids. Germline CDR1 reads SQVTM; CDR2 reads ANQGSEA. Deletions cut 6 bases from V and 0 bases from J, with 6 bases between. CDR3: CSVRSSYNEQFF. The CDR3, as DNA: TGCAGCGTCCGGAGCTCCTACAATGAGCAGTTCTTC.

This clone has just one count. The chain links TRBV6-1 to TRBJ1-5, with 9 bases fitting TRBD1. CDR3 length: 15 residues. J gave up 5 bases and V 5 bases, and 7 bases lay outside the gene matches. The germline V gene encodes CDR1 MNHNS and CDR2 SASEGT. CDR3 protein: CASSHPGDRDQPQHF. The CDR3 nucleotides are TGTGCCAGCAGTCACCCGGGGGACAGGGATCAGCCCCAGCATTTT.

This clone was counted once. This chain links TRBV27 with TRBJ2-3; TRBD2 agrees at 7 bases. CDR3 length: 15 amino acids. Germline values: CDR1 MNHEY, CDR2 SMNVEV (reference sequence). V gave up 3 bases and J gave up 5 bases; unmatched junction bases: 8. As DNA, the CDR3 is TGTGCCAGCAGTTTGGGCCTAGCGGTGGGAGATACGCAGTATTTT. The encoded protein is CASSLGLAVGDTQYF.